The T cell receptor beta chain described here comes from a study of T cells in Graves' hyperthyroidism and ophthalmopathy. This clonotype appeared a single time. Researchers amplified the TCR beta CDR3 regions from RNA transcripts. The HTBI primer set served for first-round RT-PCR of the TCR CDR3. TCRdb re-called the multiplex PCR reads with MiXCR, one entry per CDR3 protein. The table records almost 500,000 distinct CDR3 sequences, approximately 23% of them present only once. V shed 2 bases, J shed 5 bases, and the junction held 7 bases outside the gene matches. The CDR3 has 17 amino acids. CDR1 and CDR2 from the germline V gene are GTSNPN and SVGIG (reference sequence).

This TCR was recovered from a woman aged 70-85 years with Graves' ophthalmopathy. The sequenced material came from blood. The chain couples TRBV30 to TRBJ2-2; 14 bases are shared with TRBD2. The CDR3: CAWSHWGLAGETGELFF. The CDR3 coding sequence is TGTGCCTGGAGTCACTGGGGACTAGCGGGAGAAACCGGGGAGCTGTTTTTT.